The present T cell receptor (beta chain) was sequenced within a study of T cell responses to AZD1222 COVID-19 vaccine. From germline, CDR1 is LGHNA and CDR2 YNFKEQ. Trimming shortened V by 0 bases and J by 5 bases, and 22 bases separated the two germline ends. The CDR3 sequence is 18 residues long. Remarks on this clone: Its target is unknown.

Measured with immunoSEQ multiplex PCR; TCRdb has only the in-frame clones, and not every one. The repertoire holds about 120,000 clones, around 92% seen once, with about 4.8% in the top ten. Whole-study results and caveats: Of spike-specific TCRs, nearly half reportedly target regions left unmutated in variants.

The chain combines TRBV4-2 with TRBJ1-2, with a weak D call TRBD1 (6 bases). This sample comprised peripheral blood, obtained on day 0 of AZD1222 vaccination. The TCR comes from an adult in good health. The CDR3 DNA is TGTGCCAGCAGCCAAGATAGTGGACAGCCACGACGGTCGTATGGCTACACCTTC. Its protein product is CASSQDSGQPRRSYGYTF.